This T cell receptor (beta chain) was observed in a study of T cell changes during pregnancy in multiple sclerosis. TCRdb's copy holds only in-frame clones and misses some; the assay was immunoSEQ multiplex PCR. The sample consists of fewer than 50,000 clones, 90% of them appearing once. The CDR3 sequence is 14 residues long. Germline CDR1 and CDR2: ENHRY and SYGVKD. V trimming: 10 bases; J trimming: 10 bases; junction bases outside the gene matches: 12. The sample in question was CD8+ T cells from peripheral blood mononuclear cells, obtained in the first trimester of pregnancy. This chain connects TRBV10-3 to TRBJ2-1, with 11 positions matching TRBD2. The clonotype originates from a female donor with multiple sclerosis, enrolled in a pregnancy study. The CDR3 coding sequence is TGTGCCACCCGGTTACTAGCGGGAGAAAAGGAGCAGTTCTTC. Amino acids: CATRLLAGEKEQFF.